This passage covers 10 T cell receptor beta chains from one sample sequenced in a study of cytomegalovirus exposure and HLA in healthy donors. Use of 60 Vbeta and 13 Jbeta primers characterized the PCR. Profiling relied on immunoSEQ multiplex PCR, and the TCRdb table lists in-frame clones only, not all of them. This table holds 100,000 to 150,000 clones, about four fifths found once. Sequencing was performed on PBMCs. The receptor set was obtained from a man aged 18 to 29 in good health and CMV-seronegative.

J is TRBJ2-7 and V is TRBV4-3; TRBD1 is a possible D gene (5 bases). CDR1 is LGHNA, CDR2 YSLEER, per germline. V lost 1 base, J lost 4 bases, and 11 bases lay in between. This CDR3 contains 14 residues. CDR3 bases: TGCGCCAGCAGCCAAGGTCGAACAGGTTACGAGCAGTACTTC. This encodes CASSQGRTGYEQYF.

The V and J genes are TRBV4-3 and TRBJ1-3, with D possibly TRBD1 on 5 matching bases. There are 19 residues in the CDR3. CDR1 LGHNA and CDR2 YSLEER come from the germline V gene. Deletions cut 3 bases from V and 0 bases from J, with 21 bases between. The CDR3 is CASSQESWGLPSSGNTIYF. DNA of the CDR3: TGCGCCAGCAGCCAGGAATCATGGGGCCTCCCATCCTCTGGAAACACCATATATTTT.

The chain's CDR3 is CAISEWAGGHSNEQFF. The CDR3, as DNA: TGTGCCATCAGTGAGTGGGCGGGGGGCCATTCCAATGAGCAGTTCTTC. The chain employs TRBV10-3 and TRBJ2-1; TRBD2 matches 8 bases. The germline CDR1 and CDR2 sequences are ENHRY and SYGVKD. V shed 1 base and J 6 bases; nucleotides not matched to a gene: 8. This CDR3 is built from 16 residues.

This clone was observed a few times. The CDR3 loop reads CASSPPQGMNTGELFF. The CDR3 DNA sequence: TGTGCCAGCTCACCACCGCAGGGGATGAACACCGGGGAGCTGTTTTTT. V gene TRBV18 combines with J gene TRBJ2-2; D might be TRBD1 (6 bases). Germline-derived CDR1 and CDR2 are KGHSH and LQKENI. The CDR3 is 16 amino acids. V lost 0 bases, J lost 1 base, and 9 bases lay in between.

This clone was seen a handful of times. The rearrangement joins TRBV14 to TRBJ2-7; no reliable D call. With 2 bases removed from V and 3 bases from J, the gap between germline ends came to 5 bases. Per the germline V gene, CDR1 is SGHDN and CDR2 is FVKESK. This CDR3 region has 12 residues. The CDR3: CASSQRLYEQYF. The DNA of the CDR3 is TGTGCCAGCAGCCAAAGACTCTACGAGCAGTACTTC.

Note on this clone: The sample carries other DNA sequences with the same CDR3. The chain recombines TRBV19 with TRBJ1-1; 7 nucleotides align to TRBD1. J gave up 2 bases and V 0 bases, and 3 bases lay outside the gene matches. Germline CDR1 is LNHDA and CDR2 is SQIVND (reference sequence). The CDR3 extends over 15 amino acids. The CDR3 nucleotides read TGTGCCAGTAGTATAGACAGGGGGGAAAACACTGAAGCTTTCTTT. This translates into CASSIDRGENTEAFF. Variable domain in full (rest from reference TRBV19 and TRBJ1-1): DGGITQSPKYLFRKEGQNVTLSCEQNLNHDAMYWYRQDPGQGLRLIYYSQIVNDFQKGDIAEGYSVSREKKESFPLTVTSAQKNPTAFYLCASSIDRGENTEAFFGQGTRLTVV.

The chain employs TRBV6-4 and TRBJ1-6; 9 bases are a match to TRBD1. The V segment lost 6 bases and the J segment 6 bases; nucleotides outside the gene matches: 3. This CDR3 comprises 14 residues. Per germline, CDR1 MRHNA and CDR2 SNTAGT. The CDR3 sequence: CASSRDRANSPLHF. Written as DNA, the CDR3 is TGTGCCAGCAGCAGGGACAGGGCTAATTCACCCCTCCACTTT.

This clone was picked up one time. CDR3 sequence (DNA): TGTGCCAGCAGCGGAAGGGCAGCCCCGGCAGGGAACTATGGCTACACCTTC. Protein product: CASSGRAAPAGNYGYTF. The chain couples TRBV7-2 to TRBJ1-2; possible D gene TRBD1, 5 bases. Trimming pared 5 bases from V and 2 bases from J, leaving 21 bases between. The CDR3 extends over 17 amino acids. The germline V gene encodes CDR1 SGHTA and CDR2 FQGNSA.

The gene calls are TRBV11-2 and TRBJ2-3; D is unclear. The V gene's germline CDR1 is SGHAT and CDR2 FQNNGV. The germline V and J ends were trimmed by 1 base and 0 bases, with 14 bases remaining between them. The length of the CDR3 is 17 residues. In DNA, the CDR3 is TGTGCCAGCAGCTTAGCCTCAAGAGCATCTAGCACAGATACGCAGTATTTT. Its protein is CASSLASRASSTDTQYF. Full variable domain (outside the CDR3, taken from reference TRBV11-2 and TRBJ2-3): EAGVAQSPRYKIIEKRQSVAFWCNPISGHATLYWYQQILGQGPKLLIQFQNNGVVDDSQLPKDRFSAERLKGVDSTLKIQPAKLEDSAVYLCASSLASRASSTDTQYFGPGTRLTVL.

The CDR3 is CASSVGTGELFF. CDR3 bases: TGTGCCAGCAGCGTCGGCACCGGGGAGCTGTTTTTT. The gene calls are TRBV5-6 and TRBJ2-2; D remains ambiguous. Germline V lookup: CDR1 SGHDT, CDR2 YYEEEE. With 4 bases removed from V and 4 bases from J, the gap between germline ends came to 5 bases. There are 12 residues in the CDR3.